This T cell receptor (beta chain) was profiled in a study of radiotherapy plus CTLA-4 blockade in lung cancer. General study points: TCR clones from tumors expanded in blood after radiotherapy plus ipilimumab.

In germline, CDR1 is SNHLY, CDR2 FYNNEI. V dropped 5 bases and J dropped 0; count of bases not matched to a gene: 5. The CDR3 is 17 residues long. Only in-frame clones appear in the TCRdb table, and some are missing; sequencing was by immunoSEQ multiplex PCR. The sample lists about 77,000 clones, just under 75% seen once, with more than 8% in the top ten. A few counts support this clone. Its antigen is unidentified. This specimen was peripheral blood, taken from a patient treated with radiotherapy plus ipilimumab. The TCR sequence derives from a human donor with non-small cell lung cancer whose response to radiotherapy plus ipilimumab could not be evaluated. The gene calls are TRBV2 and TRBJ2-4; 12 bases align to TRBD2. The CDR3 sequence is CASSPRLAGVAKNIQYF. The CDR3 nucleotides are TGTGCCAGCAGTCCCCGACTAGCGGGGGTAGCCAAAAACATTCAGTACTTC.